Listed below are T cell receptor beta chains from one sample, sequenced in a study of T cells in Graves' hyperthyroidism and ophthalmopathy. TCRdb reanalysed the multiplex PCR reads using MiXCR and keeps one entry per CDR3 protein. The sample has approximately 530,000 distinct CDR3 sequences; roughly 17% are singletons. Sequenced input: blood. The receptor source for this set is a woman in her late teens or twenties with Graves' hyperthyroidism. Each CDR3 is given with its conserved first and last residue. Each record gives: clone size, J gene, V gene, D gene, CDR3 DNA, CDR3 protein. A D gene is named only where the DNA matches it firmly. Not all rows give a size; the values are once, few, many and, for expanded clones, a class.

size: many; J: TRBJ1-2; V: TRBV12-3/TRBV12-4; D: NA; DNA: TGTGCCAGCAGTTTAGTAGGGGGACACCCCTATGGCTACACCTTC; CDR3: CASSLVGGHPYGYTF
size: few; J: TRBJ1-2; V: TRBV30; D: NA; DNA: TGTGCCTGGAGTGTATACGCGGATAGCTATGGCTACACCTTC; CDR3: CAWSVYADSYGYTF
size: many; J: TRBJ1-5; V: TRBV5-1; D: TRBD1; DNA: TGTGCCAGCAGCTTAGGGGGCGGTGGTCAGCCCCAGCATTTT; CDR3: CASSLGGGGQPQHF
size: NA; J: TRBJ2-5; V: TRBV29-1; D: NA; DNA: TGCAGCGTTGGAGGGGGGCTGGAGACCCAGTACTTC; CDR3: CSVGGGLETQYF
size: NA; J: TRBJ2-5; V: TRBV10-3; D: NA; DNA: TGTGCCACCTCAACTCAAGAGACCCAGTACTTC; CDR3: CATSTQETQYF
size: NA; J: TRBJ2-1; V: TRBV20-1; D: TRBD2; DNA: TGCAGTGCTAGAAGCGGGGGGGGATACAATGAGCAGTTCTTC; CDR3: CSARSGGGYNEQFF
size: NA; J: TRBJ2-5; V: TRBV7-2; D: TRBD1; DNA: TGTGCCAGCAGCGCACAGGGGGCAGAAGAGACCCAGTACTTC; CDR3: CASSAQGAEETQYF
size: many; J: TRBJ2-5; V: TRBV11-2; D: NA; DNA: TGTGCCAGCAGCACCTACGAGTTAGAGACCCAGTACTTC; CDR3: CASSTYELETQYF
size: many; J: TRBJ2-7; V: TRBV20-1; D: NA; DNA: TGCAGTGCTAGAGAGGGGGAGCTGCGCTCCTACGAGCAGTACTTC; CDR3: CSAREGELRSYEQYF
size: many; J: TRBJ2-7; V: TRBV10-3; D: TRBD1; DNA: TGTGCCATCAGTAACCGCAGGGGGAACTACGAGCAGTACTTC; CDR3: CAISNRRGNYEQYF
size: many; J: TRBJ2-5; V: TRBV7-9; D: NA; DNA: TGTGCCAGCAGCCCTCAGGGGCAAATGTACCAAGAGACCCAGTACTTC; CDR3: CASSPQGQMYQETQYF
size: NA; J: TRBJ2-2; V: TRBV25-1; D: TRBD1; DNA: TGTGCCAGCAATCAGGGGGATACCGGGGAGCTGTTTTTT; CDR3: CASNQGDTGELFF
size: many; J: TRBJ2-5; V: TRBV24-1; D: NA; DNA: TGTGCCACCAGTGGCCGAGGGATTTCGGAGGAGACCCAGTACTTC; CDR3: CATSGRGISEETQYF
size: NA; J: TRBJ1-6; V: TRBV28; D: NA; DNA: TGTGCCAGCAGTTCTCCATCAAGGTCACCCCTCCACTTT; CDR3: CASSSPSRSPLHF
size: few; J: TRBJ2-1; V: TRBV19; D: TRBD2; DNA: TGTGCCTGTAGCGGGCCGAGCTCCTACAATGAGCAGTTCTTC; CDR3: CACSGPSSYNEQFF
size: many; J: TRBJ2-7; V: TRBV18; D: NA; DNA: TGTGCCAGCTCAGACAACTACGAGCAGTACTTC; CDR3: CASSDNYEQYF
size: NA; J: TRBJ1-6; V: TRBV6-4; D: NA; DNA: TGTGCCAGCAGTGAAAGGGCCGATTCACCCCTCCACTTT; CDR3: CASSERADSPLHF
size: NA; J: TRBJ1-2; V: TRBV24-1; D: NA; DNA: TGTGCCACCAGTGATAGTTTCACAGAAAAGGGCTACACCTTC; CDR3: CATSDSFTEKGYTF
size: NA; J: TRBJ2-7; V: TRBV5-1; D: TRBD1; DNA: TGCGCCACTCGCTTTGACAGGGACCTTGGCGAGCAGTACTTC; CDR3: CATRFDRDLGEQYF
size: NA; J: TRBJ1-4; V: TRBV19; D: NA; DNA: TGTGCCAGTAGTATAGATCAAGGCTGGAATGAAAAACTGTTTTTT; CDR3: CASSIDQGWNEKLFF
size: NA; J: TRBJ2-7; V: TRBV27; D: TRBD1; DNA: TGTGCCAGCAGTCGGACCGGGACAGGGACCTACGAGCAGTACTTC; CDR3: CASSRTGTGTYEQYF
size: NA; J: TRBJ2-2; V: TRBV18; D: TRBD1; DNA: TGTGCCAGCTCACAACGGACAGGGAACACCGGGGAGCTGTTTTTT; CDR3: CASSQRTGNTGELFF
size: many; J: TRBJ2-5; V: TRBV7-9; D: TRBD1; DNA: TGTGCCAGCAATCTCGCAGGGGGCGAAGGGACCCAGTACTTC; CDR3: CASNLAGGEGTQYF
size: few; J: TRBJ2-2; V: TRBV11-2; D: NA; DNA: TGTGCCAGCAGCTTAGATGGAGTTGTCACCGGGGAGCTGTTTTTT; CDR3: CASSLDGVVTGELFF
size: few; J: TRBJ2-2; V: TRBV10-3; D: NA; DNA: TGTGCCATCAGCCCAAATCCAGGCAGGACGAACACCGGGGAGCTGTTTTTT; CDR3: CAISPNPGRTNTGELFF
size: many; J: TRBJ2-7; V: TRBV11-2; D: TRBD2; DNA: TGTGCCAGCAGCTTAGCGGGGGGATCCAACGAGCAGTACTTC; CDR3: CASSLAGGSNEQYF
size: NA; J: TRBJ2-1; V: TRBV20-1; D: NA; DNA: TGCAGTGCTAGAGGCCCTGGGGCTTCGACAACCTACAATGAGCAGTTCTTC; CDR3: CSARGPGASTTYNEQFF
size: many; J: TRBJ2-1; V: TRBV12-3/TRBV12-4; D: TRBD2; DNA: TGTGCCAGCAGTCCTAAAACTAGCGGGGGATACAATGAGCAGTTCTTC; CDR3: CASSPKTSGGYNEQFF
size: NA; J: TRBJ2-3; V: TRBV2; D: TRBD2; DNA: TGTGCCAGCATCGCGGCGGGAGGGCCAGATACGCAGTATTTT; CDR3: CASIAAGGPDTQYF
size: many; J: TRBJ1-1; V: TRBV5-1; D: NA; DNA: TGCGCCAGCAGCCATCAGGCAGGGGTGGCTGAAGCTTTCTTT; CDR3: CASSHQAGVAEAFF
size: NA; J: TRBJ2-7; V: TRBV30; D: NA; DNA: TGTGCCTGGAGTGTACAACTGAGCTCCTACGAGCAGTACTTC; CDR3: CAWSVQLSSYEQYF